These 10 T cell receptor beta chains originate from one sample sequenced in a study of T cell changes during pregnancy in multiple sclerosis. Profiled with immunoSEQ multiplex PCR; TCRdb holds only in-frame clones, not every one. The sample consists of 28,000 or so clones, around 88% of them appearing once. The sequences come from CD4+ T cells from peripheral blood mononuclear cells, collected in the first trimester of pregnancy. Source of these receptors: a female donor in good health, enrolled as a control in a pregnancy study.

This chain joins TRBV18 and TRBJ2-5, with TRBD1 matching over 7 bases. The germline gives CDR1 KGHSH, CDR2 LQKENI. Trimming took 1 base from V and 2 from J; bases not matched to a gene: 7. The CDR3 runs to 16 residues. CDR3 sequence reads: CASSPRVTGVQETQYF. In DNA, the CDR3 is TGTGCCAGCTCACCACGGGTAACAGGGGTGCAAGAGACCCAGTACTTC.

V and J are TRBV14 and TRBJ2-7; 12 bases map to TRBD2. Germline CDR1 SGHDN, CDR2 FVKESK. CDR3 length: 17 residues. After removal of 4 bases from V and 5 bases from J, the junction contained 12 bases not matched to a gene. The DNA for the CDR3 is TGTGCCAGCAGCCTCCGACTAGCGGGGGTTAAGTTCAACGAGCAGTACTTC. It is translated as CASSLRLAGVKFNEQYF. The full variable domain, its missing parts supplied by reference TRBV14 and TRBJ2-7, is EAGVTQFPSHSVIEKGQTVTLRCDPISGHDNLYWYRRVMGKEIKFLLHFVKESKQDESGMPNNRFLAERTGGTYSTLKVQPAELEDSGVYFCASSLRLAGVKFNEQYFGPGTRLTVT.

The CDR3 bases are TGTGCCACCAGCAGAGACCGACTGAACACCATATATTTT. It codes for CATSRDRLNTIYF. This chain connects TRBV15 to TRBJ1-3; D gene uncertain. The length of the CDR3 is 13 residues. The V gene lost 0 bases and the J gene lost 7 bases, with 7 bases spanning the gap. The germline CDR1 and CDR2 sequences are LNHNV and YYDKDF (reference sequence).

The chain recombines TRBV6-5 with TRBJ1-5; D remains ambiguous. The CDR3 length is 15 residues. V shed 2 bases and J shed 0 bases, with 8 bases lying between them. CDR1 is MNHEY and CDR2 is SVGAGI in the germline V gene. CDR3 residues: CASSYEGYSNQPQHF. The CDR3 nucleotides read TGTGCCAGCAGTTACGAGGGCTATAGCAATCAGCCCCAGCATTTT.

Here the CDR3 DNA reads TGCGCCAGCAGCTTAGAGAGAACAGGTGAAGCTTTCTTT. The encoded protein is CASSLERTGEAFF. The genes are TRBV5-1 and TRBJ1-1; tentative D call: TRBD1 (5 bases). Germline V gives CDR1 SGHRS, CDR2 YFSETQ. This CDR3 is 13 amino acids long. V shed 2 bases and J shed 7 bases, with 12 bases lying between them.

The J gene is TRBJ1-5, the V gene TRBV19; 8 nucleotides match TRBD1. The CDR3 runs 14 residues. Trimming removed 7 bases from V and 3 bases from J; junction bases left unmatched: 5. Germline V gene data show CDR1 as LNHDA and CDR2 as SQIVND (reference sequence). The CDR3 DNA sequence: TGTGCCAGTACCCAGGACAGGGTCAATCAGCCCCAGCATTTT. This codes for CASTQDRVNQPQHF.

This chain links TRBV1 with TRBJ2-5; the DNA was not compared with TRBD1, the D call given in the table. TRBV1 is a known pseudogene. The CDR3 has 12 residues. The CDR3 spells CTSSRRGETQYF. In nucleotides, the CDR3 is TGCACCAGCAGCCGAAGGGGAGAGACCCAGTACTTC.

The V and J genes are TRBV6-5 and TRBJ1-2, with TRBD1 as a possible D gene (5 bases). This CDR3 has 13 residues. Deletions cut 7 bases from V and 4 bases from J, with 13 bases between. The germline gives CDR1 MNHEY, CDR2 SVGAGI. The CDR3 protein is CASTTQGPYGYTF. The CDR3 nucleotides are TGTGCCAGCACCACGCAGGGTCCCTATGGCTACACCTTC.

J is TRBJ1-5 and V is TRBV2; 8 bases are a match to TRBD1. Trimming cost V 5 bases and J 7 bases; bases outside gene matches: 7. This CDR3 contains 14 residues. Germline values: CDR1 SNHLY, CDR2 FYNNEI. The CDR3, as DNA: TGTGCCAGCAGTCGGAACAGGGGGACACAGCCCCAGCATTTT. Protein sequence: CASSRNRGTQPQHF.

CDR3 sequence (DNA): TGTGCCAGCAGTGTGGAGGGGTCTGGGGCCAACGTCCTGACTTTC. Amino acids: CASSVEGSGANVLTF. This chain uses TRBV25-1 with TRBJ2-6; weak D call: TRBD2 (6 bases). Germline CDR1 is MGHDK and CDR2 is SYGVNS. The CDR3 covers 15 residues. V was shortened by 4 bases and J by 1 base, with 8 bases between the two germline ends.